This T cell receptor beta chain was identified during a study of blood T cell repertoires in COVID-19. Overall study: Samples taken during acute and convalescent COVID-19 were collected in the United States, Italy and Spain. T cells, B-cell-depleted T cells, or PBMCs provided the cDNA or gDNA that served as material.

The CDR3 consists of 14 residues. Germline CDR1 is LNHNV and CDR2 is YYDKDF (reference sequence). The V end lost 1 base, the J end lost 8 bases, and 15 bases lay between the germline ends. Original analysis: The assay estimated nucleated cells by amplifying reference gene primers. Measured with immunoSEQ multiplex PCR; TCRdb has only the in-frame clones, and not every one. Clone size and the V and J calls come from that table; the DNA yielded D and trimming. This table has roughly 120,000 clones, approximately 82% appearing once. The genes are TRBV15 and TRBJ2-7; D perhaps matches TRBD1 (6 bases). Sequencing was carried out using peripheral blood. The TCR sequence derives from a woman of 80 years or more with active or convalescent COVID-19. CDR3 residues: CATSRGDTDAKQYF. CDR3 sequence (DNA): TGTGCCACCAGCAGAGGGGACACAGATGCGAAGCAGTACTTC.